One sample yielded the 27 T cell receptor beta chains listed below, sequenced in a study of T cell changes during pregnancy in multiple sclerosis. Method: immunoSEQ multiplex PCR; TCRdb's copy keeps in-frame clones and lacks some. Of more than 60,000 clones listed, 91% are singletons. The specimen was CD4+ T cells from peripheral blood mononuclear cells, collected in the third trimester of pregnancy. Every receptor here comes from a female donor in good health, enrolled as a control in a pregnancy study.

The V and J genes are TRBV4-3 and TRBJ1-4, with TRBD1 matching over 11 bases. Germline CDR1 is LGHNA and CDR2 is YSLEER. The V and J ends lost 2 bases and 7 bases, in that order; junction bases with no gene match: 6. The CDR3 is made up of 16 amino acids. This chain's CDR3 is CASSQLGQGGIEKLFF. CDR3 DNA: TGCGCCAGCAGCCAATTGGGACAGGGGGGGATTGAAAAACTGTTTTTT.

This rearrangement joins TRBV25-1 to TRBJ2-3; possibly TRBD2 for D (5 bases). Per the germline V gene, CDR1 is MGHDK and CDR2 is SYGVNS. Trimming removed 3 bases at V and 7 bases at J, with 11 bases between. This CDR3 has 13 residues. CDR3 DNA sequence: TGTGCCAGCAGTGACCCTGGACTGTATACGCAGTATTTT. Protein product: CASSDPGLYTQYF.

This rearrangement joins TRBV5-4 to TRBJ1-3, with 7 bases matching TRBD1. The trim removed 0 bases at V and 0 bases at J, leaving 3 bases unmatched. The CDR3 runs 16 residues. CDR1 and CDR2 (germline): SGHNT, YYREEE (reference sequence). CDR3 sequence (DNA): TGTGCCAGCAGCTTGGACAGGGGCTTCTCTGGAAACACCATATATTTT. Translating it yields CASSLDRGFSGNTIYF.

This clone appeared a single time. The gene calls are TRBV5-4 and TRBJ2-3, with D possibly TRBD2 on 5 matching bases. The CDR3 length is 16 residues. V gave up 1 base and J gave up 0 bases, with 12 bases separating them. CDR1 is SGHNT and CDR2 is YYREEE in the germline V gene (reference sequence). The CDR3 sequence is CASSLRARTSTDTQYF. DNA for the CDR3: TGTGCCAGCAGCTTGCGGGCCCGGACTAGCACAGATACGCAGTATTTT.

The CDR3 reads CAWSVWGQTPLHF. DNA for the CDR3: TGTGCCTGGAGTGTTTGGGGACAGACACCCCTCCACTTT. V gene TRBV30 combines with J gene TRBJ1-6; 7 nucleotides align to TRBD1. This CDR3 has 13 residues. Germline CDR1 is GTSNPN and CDR2 is SVGIG (reference sequence). V dropped 0 bases and J dropped 11; count of bases not matched to a gene: 4. Combining the CDR3 with reference TRBV30 and TRBJ1-6 gives the whole variable domain SQTIHQWPATLVQPVGSPLSLECTVEGTSNPNLYWYRQAAGRGLQLLFYSVGIGQISSEVPQNLSASRPQDRQFILSSKKLLLSDSGFYLCAWSVWGQTPLHFGNGTRLTVT.

A single count supports this clone. The chain is built from TRBV28 and TRBJ1-1, with 12 bases that match TRBD1. Trimming took 4 bases from V and 7 from J; bases not matched to a gene: 7. In germline, CDR1 is MDHEN, CDR2 SYDVKM. This CDR3 contains 15 residues. In nucleotides, the CDR3 is TGTGCCAGCAGTTCTCCGGGACAGGGGGCCATTGAAGCTTTCTTT. Protein sequence: CASSSPGQGAIEAFF.

The chain is built from TRBV19 and TRBJ2-7, with D possibly matching TRBD1 (6 bases). The CDR3 has 15 residues. The V gene's germline CDR1 is LNHDA and CDR2 SQIVND (reference sequence). Trimming removed 2 bases from V and 2 bases from J, with 13 bases in between. Here the CDR3 reads CASSITWTVPYEQYF. CDR3 nucleotides: TGTGCCAGTAGTATAACCTGGACAGTGCCCTACGAGCAGTACTTC.

CDR3 loop: CASSVTGTSTDTQYF. DNA of the CDR3: TGTGCCAGCAGCGTTACGGGGACTAGCACAGATACGCAGTATTTT. This chain connects TRBV9 to TRBJ2-3; perhaps TRBD2 as D (6 bases). Trimming left V 2 bases short and J 0 bases short, with 10 bases between. The germline V gene has CDR1 SGDLS and CDR2 YYNGEE. This CDR3 contains 15 residues.

This chain connects TRBV9 to TRBJ2-3, with 9 positions matching TRBD1. The CDR3 is 16 residues long. J gave up 3 bases and V 3 bases, and 8 bases lay outside the gene matches. Germline V gene sequence: CDR1 SGDLS, CDR2 YYNGEE. The CDR3 spells CASSDHRDRVTDTQYF. CDR3 nucleotides: TGTGCCAGCAGCGACCACCGGGACAGGGTGACAGATACGCAGTATTTT.

V is TRBV6-1 and J is TRBJ2-4; TRBD2 is a possible D gene (6 bases). V shed 2 bases and J shed 1 base, with 9 bases lying between them. The germline gives CDR1 MNHNS, CDR2 SASEGT. This CDR3 spans 15 amino acids. The DNA of the CDR3 is TGTGCCAGCAGTGAACGCGGGACCGCCAAAAACATTCAGTACTTC. Translation: CASSERGTAKNIQYF.

The chain combines TRBV7-2 with TRBJ2-5, with D maybe TRBD1 (6 bases). Germline CDR1 is SGHTA and CDR2 is FQGNSA. Between the trimmed V and J ends, which lost 3 bases and 4 bases, there was a span of 15 bases. This CDR3 is 15 amino acids long. The CDR3 region is CASSFRPTGTETQYF. The CDR3, as DNA: TGTGCCAGCAGCTTCCGTCCTACAGGGACAGAGACCCAGTACTTC.

The chain links TRBV6-5 to TRBJ1-3, with D tentatively TRBD1 (6 bases). From germline, CDR1 is MNHEY and CDR2 SVGAGI. The CDR3 sequence is 14 residues long. Trimming removed 5 bases from V and 5 bases from J, with 13 bases in between. The DNA for the CDR3 is TGTGCCAGCAGTCGGGGGGCGGTCAGAAACACCATATATTTT. Protein product: CASSRGAVRNTIYF.

V is TRBV7-2 and J is TRBJ1-1; 10 bases map to TRBD1. J was trimmed by 5 bases and V by 3 bases; bases with no gene match: 6. This CDR3 has 15 residues. Germline CDR1 reads SGHTA; CDR2 reads FQGNSA. CDR3 loop: CASSFRQGARTEAFF. The CDR3 DNA reads as TGTGCCAGCAGCTTCCGACAGGGGGCGAGGACTGAAGCTTTCTTT.

The rearrangement links TRBV29-1 to TRBJ2-5; TRBD2 matches 8 bases. Germline CDR1 and CDR2: SQVTM and ANQGSEA. The junction had 7 bases not matched to a gene; V was cut back by 0 bases and J by 7 bases. The CDR3 extends over 14 amino acids. The CDR3 coding sequence is TGCAGCGTTGAAGAAGTTCGGGGGGGCGGGACCCAGTACTTC. Its translation: CSVEEVRGGGTQYF.

The chain recombines TRBV7-6 with TRBJ2-7, with a possible D match to TRBD2 (5 bases). The CDR3 has 13 residues. Between the trimmed V and J ends, which lost 5 bases and 0 bases, there was a span of 8 bases. Germline assignment: CDR1 SGHVS and CDR2 FNYEAQ. The CDR3 protein is CASSDRDSYEQYF. The CDR3 nucleotides read TGTGCCAGCAGCGACCGGGACTCCTACGAGCAGTACTTC.

CDR3 DNA sequence: TGTGCCAGCAGCTTAGGTGATGCGGGGGGGCCGGGGCAAGAGACCCAGTACTTC. Translated: CASSLGDAGGPGQETQYF. The rearrangement uses TRBV7-2 and TRBJ2-5; 9 bases match TRBD2. V gave up 1 base and J gave up 2 bases; unmatched junction bases: 11. The CDR3 has 18 amino acids. Germline CDR1 SGHTA, CDR2 FQGNSA.

The chain combines TRBV2 with TRBJ2-7; D perhaps matches TRBD2 (7 bases). The CDR3 loop spans 14 amino acids. V lost 6 bases to trimming and J lost 0 bases, with 12 bases between them. Germline CDR1 SNHLY, CDR2 FYNNEI. This chain's CDR3 is CASRGGVSSYEQYF. In DNA, the CDR3 is TGTGCCAGCAGAGGGGGGGTCAGCTCCTACGAGCAGTACTTC.

The chain has TRBV9 and TRBJ1-2, with unresolved D. V was shortened by 3 bases and J by 8 bases, with 14 bases between the two germline ends. The CDR3 runs to 13 residues. Germline assignment: CDR1 SGDLS and CDR2 YYNGEE. The chain's CDR3 is CASSGAGRSGYTF. The CDR3 nucleotides read TGTGCCAGCAGCGGGGCCGGGAGGTCGGGCTACACCTTC.

This chain connects TRBV19 to TRBJ1-2; the D gene is possibly TRBD1 (6 bases). This CDR3 has 14 amino acids. Per the germline V gene, CDR1 is LNHDA and CDR2 is SQIVND (reference sequence). The V and J ends lost 6 bases and 5 bases respectively, with 16 bases between them. Written as DNA, the CDR3 is TGTGCCAGTAGAGCCGGACAGACGGAGTATGGCTACACCTTC. It codes for CASRAGQTEYGYTF.

The chain couples TRBV6-5 to TRBJ1-1; 8 bases agree with TRBD1. CDR3 length equals 13 residues. The V gene end was trimmed by 7 bases and the J gene end by 6 bases; junction bases not matched to a gene: 7. Germline-derived CDR1 and CDR2 are MNHEY and SVGAGI. The CDR3 nucleotides are TGTGCCAGCACCAGGGGGCGGATGGCTGAAGCTTTCTTT. Its translation: CASTRGRMAEAFF.

This chain links TRBV30 with TRBJ1-2, with 7 bases matching TRBD1. In germline, CDR1 is GTSNPN, CDR2 SVGIG (reference sequence). CDR3 size: 14 residues. J was trimmed by 5 bases and V by 2 bases; bases with no gene match: 8. CDR3 nucleotides: TGTGCCTGGAGTTTGCCGGGACAGCGGTATGGCTACACCTTC. Translated: CAWSLPGQRYGYTF.

The chain is built from TRBV4-2 and TRBJ2-1, with TRBD2 matching over 8 bases. The length of the CDR3 is 14 residues. V lost 1 base and J lost 8; bases outside the gene matches: 4. CDR1 is LGHNA, CDR2 YNFKEQ, per germline. For the CDR3, the DNA is TGTGCCAGCAGCCAAGCGGGGGGGCCGCATGAGCAGTTCTTC. Its protein product is CASSQAGGPHEQFF.

This clone was picked up a small number of times. The V call is TRBV30, the J call TRBJ1-1, with a possible D match to TRBD1 (5 bases). The CDR3 sequence is 13 residues long. Germline V lookup: CDR1 GTSNPN, CDR2 SVGIG (reference sequence). Between the trimmed V and J ends, which lost 5 bases and 4 bases, there was a span of 14 bases. Here the CDR3 reads CAWAKSGGTEAFF. In nucleotides, the CDR3 is TGTGCCTGGGCAAAAAGCGGGGGCACTGAAGCTTTCTTT.

The J gene is TRBJ1-6, the V gene TRBV30; D is uncertain. V was pared by 5 bases and J by 9 bases, with 11 bases between. CDR3 size: 12 residues. Germline V CDR1 and CDR2: GTSNPN, SVGIG (reference sequence). CDR3 protein: CAWGAGVSPLHF. CDR3 bases: TGTGCCTGGGGCGCCGGGGTTTCACCCCTCCACTTT.

The chain couples TRBV7-9 to TRBJ2-7, with unresolved D. V was shortened by 5 bases and J by 0 bases, with 5 bases between the two germline ends. Germline loops: CDR1 SEHNR, CDR2 FQNEAQ (reference sequence). The CDR3 covers 12 residues. The chain's CDR3 is CASSRASYEQYF. In DNA form, the CDR3 reads TGTGCCAGCAGCCGAGCCTCCTACGAGCAGTACTTC.

The chain is built from TRBV29-1 and TRBJ2-3; TRBD1 agrees at 11 bases. The germline gives CDR1 SQVTM, CDR2 ANQGSEA. The CDR3 contains 13 residues. V shed 6 bases, J shed 4 bases, and the junction held 3 bases outside the gene matches. The CDR3 here is CSVGTGGSDTQYF. CDR3 bases: TGCAGCGTCGGGACAGGGGGTTCAGATACGCAGTATTTT.

The genes are TRBV4-3 and TRBJ2-1; weak D call: TRBD2 (6 bases). Germline CDR1 reads LGHNA; CDR2 reads YSLEER. The CDR3 loop spans 15 amino acids. Deletions cut 3 bases from V and 1 base from J, with 10 bases between. The CDR3, as DNA: TGCGCCAGCAGCCAGGATAGCGGATCCTACAATGAGCAGTTCTTC. Translated, it gives CASSQDSGSYNEQFF.